This is a list of T cell receptor beta chains from one sample in a study of blood T cell repertoires in COVID-19. Clones were read by immunoSEQ multiplex PCR, and TCRdb kept only the in-frame ones, dropping some. The sample gives hundreds of thousands of clones, over 75% of which show up once; about an eighth is in the top ten. The specimen was peripheral blood. These receptors were obtained from a human donor in a cohort sampled during active COVID-19. Each CDR3 is given with its conserved first and last residue.

j_gene	v_gene	CDR3aa
TRBJ2-2	TRBV4-1	CASSRQQGSGELFF
TRBJ2-3	TRBV12-3/TRBV12-4	CASSLGSPDTQYF
TRBJ1-1	TRBV19	CASSIGGGLTEAFF
TRBJ1-2	TRBV6-5	CASRNSEANYGYTF
TRBJ1-1	TRBV27	CASSRGTVPEAFF
TRBJ1-3	TRBV28	CASSLRGYILNTIYF
TRBJ1-5	TRBV7-8	CASSSYGQPQHF
TRBJ1-1	TRBV6-1	CASSEAPTGSTEAFF
TRBJ2-7	TRBV12-3/TRBV12-4	CASSSGVRDEQYF
TRBJ2-2	TRBV18	CASSASSGSTGELFF
TRBJ2-7	TRBV4-2	CASSQLAGGGLGEQYF
TRBJ2-1	TRBV29-1	CSVEDEAVGEQFF
TRBJ2-1	TRBV5-5	CASDRASYNEQFF
TRBJ2-5	TRBV5-1	CASSFIAGARQETQYF
TRBJ1-4	TRBV5-1	CASSLAEGQRHEKLFF
TRBJ2-7	TRBV6-6	CASSYHPRSEQYF
TRBJ2-3	TRBV27	CASLQTGLAGDTQYF
TRBJ2-3	TRBV5-1	CASSKDSGLDTQYF
TRBJ1-4	TRBV4-1	CASSQAGGAGANEKLFF
TRBJ1-6	TRBV28	CASRGSGSYNSPLHF
TRBJ2-2	TRBV18	CASSPPNLSGELFF
TRBJ1-1	TRBV27	CASSLHRGANTEAFF
TRBJ2-3	TRBV5-5	CASSAGDRATYTQYF
TRBJ2-3	TRBV19	CASSRDRTYSSTDTQYF
TRBJ1-1	TRBV7-9	CASSSDRELITEAFF
TRBJ2-1	TRBV28	CASSFDRSSYNEQFF
TRBJ2-2	TRBV3-1/TRBV3-2	CASSQTGSLKPGELFF
TRBJ2-4	TRBV19	CASSILADRPDKNIQYF
TRBJ1-1	TRBV18	CASSQTGGVDEAFF
TRBJ1-4	TRBV6-2/TRBV6-3	CASSLRAVRETTNEKLFF
TRBJ2-4	TRBV15	CATSRGVLGVGKNIQYF
TRBJ2-5	TRBV4-1	CASSQGLAGGETQYF
TRBJ2-1	TRBV19	CASSIWGQGLAKVGEQFF
TRBJ2-6	TRBV15	CATSRDLGTGGAQATSGANVLTF
TRBJ1-2	TRBV30	CAWGRSGVRYGYTF
TRBJ1-2	TRBV3-1/TRBV3-2	CASSQGMAGNYGYTF